This entry lists 28 T cell receptor beta chains sequenced from one sample in a study of T-cell reconstitution after alpha-beta-depleted transplantation in children. Preparation of the TCRbeta library was carried out with unique molecular identifiers. From the PCR reads, TCRdb called clonotypes with MiXCR, one entry per CDR3 protein. The sample consists of around 380,000 distinct CDR3 sequences, approximately 11% of them appearing once. The sample here was PBMCs from the stem cell graft donor, taken from the stem cell graft. Every receptor here comes from a human donor who donated a stem cell graft to a child with acute myeloid leukemia.

This clonotype was found a few times. This rearrangement joins TRBV20-1 to TRBJ2-1; D gene ambiguous. Trimming removed 2 bases from V and 4 bases from J, with 6 bases in between. This CDR3 is built from 12 residues. Per the germline V gene, CDR1 is DFQATT and CDR2 is SNEGSKA (reference sequence). Written as DNA, the CDR3 is TGCAGTGCTAGACCCAGTTACAATGAGCAGTTCTTC. Protein sequence: CSARPSYNEQFF.

This clonotype was seen a handful of times. The V call is TRBV7-2, the J call TRBJ2-7, with TRBD1 identical over 7 bases. V dropped 1 base and J dropped 4; count of bases not matched to a gene: 4. CDR1 and CDR2 from the germline V gene are SGHTA and FQGNSA. The CDR3 totals 14 residues. The CDR3 sequence is CASSLERGLYEQYF. CDR3 nucleotides: TGTGCCAGCAGCTTAGAGAGGGGGCTGTACGAGCAGTACTTC. Looking up the rest from reference TRBV7-2 and TRBJ2-7 gives the full variable domain: GAGVSQSPSNKVTEKGKDVELRCDPISGHTALYWYRQSLGQGLEFLIYFQGNSAPDKSGLPSDRFSAERTGGSVSTLTIQRTQQEDSAVYLCASSLERGLYEQYFGPGTRLTVT.

CDR3 amino acids: CSVRGQGGDQYF. The CDR3 nucleotides read TGCAGCGTTCGAGGCCAGGGAGGGGACCAGTACTTC. The J gene is TRBJ2-5, the V gene TRBV29-1, with 7 bases that match TRBD2. The V segment lost 5 bases and the J segment 10 bases; nucleotides outside the gene matches: 10. The CDR3 covers 12 residues. Per germline, CDR1 SQVTM and CDR2 ANQGSEA.

The V and J genes are TRBV5-1 and TRBJ1-6; 10 nucleotides match TRBD1. This CDR3 is 15 amino acids long. The V gene's germline CDR1 is SGHRS and CDR2 YFSETQ. V trimming: 6 bases; J trimming: 10 bases; junction bases outside the gene matches: 10. For the CDR3, the DNA is TGCGCCAGCACCACGTCCGGGACAGGGGAATCACCCCTCCACTTT. Its translation: CASTTSGTGESPLHF.

In this sample, this clonotype turned up once. One end of the junction fails to match germline, which may point to a read error. The chain couples TRBV20-1 to TRBJ2-5; no definite D call. Germline V gene sequence: CDR1 DFQATT, CDR2 SNEGSKA (reference sequence). There are 16 residues in the CDR3. The CDR3 reads CCARVWHTQIKETQYF. CDR3 nucleotide sequence: TGCTGTGCTAGAGTCTGGCATACACAAATAAAGGAGACCCAGTACTTC.

The DNA of the CDR3 is TGTGCCAGCAGCGTAAGCAGGGGTCCCACTGAAGCTTTCTTT. Its protein is CASSVSRGPTEAFF. This sequence joins TRBV9 and TRBJ1-1, with TRBD1 as a possible D gene (6 bases). The CDR3 has 14 residues. V was pared by 1 base and J by 4 bases, with 11 bases between. In germline, CDR1 is SGDLS, CDR2 YYNGEE. The full variable domain, with the rest looked up from reference TRBV9 and TRBJ1-1, is DSGVTQTPKHLITATGQRVTLRCSPRSGDLSVYWYQQSLDQGLQFLIQYYNGEERAKGNILERFSAQQFPDLHSELNLSSLELGDSALYFCASSVSRGPTEAFFGQGTRLTVV.

The J gene is TRBJ2-1, the V gene TRBV7-2; TRBD1 agrees at 8 bases. V shed 5 bases, J shed 5 bases, and the junction held 8 bases outside the gene matches. Germline assignment: CDR1 SGHTA and CDR2 FQGNSA. This CDR3 region has 15 residues. CDR3 amino acids: CASSARDRMNNEQFF. The CDR3 DNA reads as TGTGCCAGCAGCGCCCGGGACAGGATGAACAATGAGCAGTTCTTC. Using reference TRBV7-2 and TRBJ2-1 for the parts outside the CDR3, the full variable domain is GAGVSQSPSNKVTEKGKDVELRCDPISGHTALYWYRQSLGQGLEFLIYFQGNSAPDKSGLPSDRFSAERTGGSVSTLTIQRTQQEDSAVYLCASSARDRMNNEQFFGPGTRLTVL.

The DNA of the CDR3 is TGCAGTGCTAGGGCAGCGGGAAGGTTATGCGGGGAGCTGTTTTTT. As protein: CSARAAGRLCGELFF. The rearrangement uses TRBV20-1 and TRBJ2-2; 7 bases agree with TRBD2. Germline V gives CDR1 DFQATT, CDR2 SNEGSKA (reference sequence). The CDR3 consists of 15 residues. V was clipped by 3 bases and J by 7 bases; unmatched bases: 11.

This clonotype was detected ten times or more. V usage is TRBV10-2 and J usage is TRBJ2-1, with D hard to call. Looked up from germline, CDR1 is WSHSY and CDR2 is SAAADI. The V gene lost 1 base and the J gene lost 6 bases, with 1 base spanning the gap. CDR3 length: 11 amino acids. The CDR3 loop is CASSEFNEQFF. DNA of the CDR3: TGCGCCAGCAGTGAGTTCAATGAGCAGTTCTTC.

A word on this clonotype: A read error may be the cause here, since a much bigger clone is one base away. The chain is built from TRBV20-1 and TRBJ2-1, with TRBD2 identical over 11 bases. Germline-derived CDR1 and CDR2 are DFQATT and SNEGSKA (reference sequence). V shed 4 bases, J shed 12 bases, and the junction held 17 bases outside the gene matches. The CDR3 extends over 16 amino acids. CDR3 loop: CSANGVAGGITMRQFF. For the CDR3, the DNA is TGCAGTGCTAACGGAGTAGCGGGAGGGATTACAATGAGGCAGTTCTTC.

The V gene is TRBV25-1, the J gene TRBJ2-1; the D is unclear. Germline V CDR1 and CDR2: MGHDK, SYGVNS. The V gene lost 2 bases and the J gene lost 6 bases, with 14 bases spanning the gap. The CDR3 covers 15 residues. CDR3 DNA: TGTGCCAGCAGTGAAGGTTTTGGAGCAATCAATGAGCAGTTCTTC. Protein sequence: CASSEGFGAINEQFF.

This clonotype came up a few times. This chain links TRBV20-1 with TRBJ2-7, with TRBD1 matching over 7 bases. This CDR3 spans 15 amino acids. From germline, CDR1 is DFQATT and CDR2 SNEGSKA (reference sequence). V was pared by 6 bases and J by 3 bases, with 14 bases of the junction left unmatched. The CDR3 DNA reads TGCAGTGCCCGTAAGGGGGCTGGGAGCGTCTACGAGCAGTACTTC. Translating gives CSARKGAGSVYEQYF.

The chain recombines TRBV25-1 with TRBJ2-6, with D unresolved. V was shortened by 3 bases and J by 3 bases, with 9 bases between the two germline ends. The CDR3 is made up of 15 amino acids. Germline V gene data show CDR1 as MGHDK and CDR2 as SYGVNS. CDR3 region: CASSEGWGGANVLTF. The CDR3 DNA follows: TGTGCCAGCAGTGAGGGTTGGGGTGGGGCCAACGTCCTGACTTTC.

For this clonotype: An end of the junction differs from the germline gene, which may be a read error. The chain carries TRBV6-1 and TRBJ1-3; TRBD1 might be the D (5 bases). The CDR3 is 15 residues long. Germline values: CDR1 MNHNS, CDR2 SASEGT. The CDR3 region is CASSEGTGRGNTIYF. CDR3 nucleotides: TGTGCCAGCAGCGAAGGGACGGGCCGCGGAAACACCATATATTTT.

This clonotype has a handful of counts. The rearrangement uses TRBV7-3 and TRBJ2-3, with TRBD2 matching over 9 bases. There are 15 residues in the CDR3. V gave up 3 bases and J gave up 6 bases; unmatched junction bases: 7. Germline loops: CDR1 SGHTA, CDR2 FQGTGA. For the CDR3, the DNA is TGTGCCAGCAGCTTGAGGGCGGGGGGGCCCGATACGCAGTATTTT. Translating gives CASSLRAGGPDTQYF.

The chain has TRBV12-3 or TRBV12-4 and TRBJ2-1; D is perhaps TRBD2 (5 bases). The V end lost 1 base, the J end lost 9 bases, and 10 bases lay between the germline ends. This CDR3 has 13 residues. In DNA, the CDR3 is TGTGCCAGCAGTTTAGGAGGGCCAGGTGAGCAGTTCTTC. Its translation: CASSLGGPGEQFF.

The chain is built from TRBV20-1 and TRBJ1-6, with D hard to call. The germline CDR1 and CDR2 sequences are DFQATT and SNEGSKA (reference sequence). With 1 base removed from V and 8 bases from J, the gap between germline ends came to 9 bases. This CDR3 spans 13 amino acids. CDR3 loop: CSARVVGYSPLHF. The CDR3, as DNA: TGCAGTGCTAGAGTTGTGGGATATTCACCCCTCCACTTT.

The chain joins TRBV7-9 to TRBJ2-1, with 8 positions matching TRBD2. Germline V gives CDR1 SEHNR, CDR2 FQNEAQ (reference sequence). The V segment lost 2 bases and the J segment 6 bases; nucleotides outside the gene matches: 3. This CDR3 has 14 residues. The chain's CDR3 is CASSLLAGINEQFF. CDR3 nucleotides: TGTGCCAGCAGCTTATTAGCGGGGATCAATGAGCAGTTCTTC.

Only a few counts were recorded for this clonotype. This rearrangement joins TRBV6-5 to TRBJ2-5; D gene uncertain. V was clipped by 2 bases and J by 4 bases, with 17 bases between them. Germline CDR1 reads MNHEY; CDR2 reads SVGAGI. The CDR3 covers 16 residues. CDR3 nucleotides: TGTGCCAGCAGTTACGGGCTCACGTGGAGTGTAGAGACCCAGTACTTC. This gives the protein CASSYGLTWSVETQYF.

V and J are TRBV12-3 or TRBV12-4 and TRBJ2-1; 14 nucleotides agree with TRBD2. The CDR3 has 16 residues. V lost 5 bases to trimming and J lost 6 bases; unmatched junction nucleotides: 6. This CDR3 reads CASSPKTSGGANEQFF. In nucleotides, the CDR3 is TGTGCCAGCAGTCCTAAGACTAGCGGGGGGGCCAATGAGCAGTTCTTC.

This chain uses TRBV10-2 with TRBJ2-1, with D possibly TRBD2 on 5 matching bases. The CDR3 runs to 17 residues. Germline values: CDR1 WSHSY, CDR2 SAAADI. The V gene lost 3 bases and the J gene lost 5 bases, with 20 bases spanning the gap. The CDR3 protein is CASSEEVWLTTNNEQFF. DNA of the CDR3: TGCGCCAGCAGTGAAGAAGTGTGGCTGACGACTAACAATGAGCAGTTCTTC.

This clonotype was counted ten times or more. This chain joins TRBV20-1 and TRBJ2-7, with 7 bases aligning to TRBD1. After removal of 5 bases from V and 1 base from J, the junction contained 8 bases not matched to a gene. CDR3 length: 14 amino acids. Germline V gene data show CDR1 as DFQATT and CDR2 as SNEGSKA (reference sequence). The CDR3 spells CSALRQGGSYEQYF. CDR3 in DNA: TGCAGTGCTTTACGACAGGGCGGGTCCTACGAGCAGTACTTC.

This clonotype came up a few times. V gene TRBV12-3 or TRBV12-4 combines with J gene TRBJ2-5, with 7 bases fitting TRBD1. The ends lost 5 bases at V and 2 bases at J; junction bases unmatched: 8. The CDR3 runs 15 residues. CDR3 in DNA: TGTGCCAGCAGTGACCAGGGGGAGCCACAAGAGACCCAGTACTTC. Amino acid sequence: CASSDQGEPQETQYF.

This clonotype was seen only a few times. The chain has TRBV27 and TRBJ2-1; weak D call: TRBD2 (7 bases). The CDR3 sequence is 14 residues long. The germline V gene encodes CDR1 MNHEY and CDR2 SMNVEV (reference sequence). Trimming took off 6 bases at V and 8 bases at J, with 17 bases between the two ends. CDR3 sequence (DNA): TGTGCCAGCAGGGGGGGCGGGAGCAGATATGAGCAGTTCTTC. The encoded protein is CASRGGGSRYEQFF.

The rearrangement uses TRBV5-1 and TRBJ2-6, with 8 bases aligning to TRBD2. The germline V gene has CDR1 SGHRS and CDR2 YFSETQ. The ends lost 4 bases at V and 0 bases at J; junction bases unmatched: 6. CDR3 size: 17 residues. The CDR3 region has the DNA TGCGCCAGCAGCCCCCTCGGGGGGGTCTCTGGGGCCAACGTCCTGACTTTC. Encoded protein: CASSPLGGVSGANVLTF. Variable domain in full (rest from reference TRBV5-1 and TRBJ2-6): KAGVTQTPRYLIKTRGQQVTLSCSPISGHRSVSWYQQTPGQGLQFLFEYFSETQRNKGNFPGRFSGRQFSNSRSEMNVSTLELGDSALYLCASSPLGGVSGANVLTFGAGSRLTVL.

This chain joins TRBV20-1 and TRBJ1-1; D perhaps matches TRBD1 (6 bases). The CDR3 length is 15 residues. Germline-derived CDR1 and CDR2 are DFQATT and SNEGSKA (reference sequence). V was shortened by 0 bases and J by 6 bases, with 17 bases between the two germline ends. The CDR3 here is CSARDRYRAEAEAFF. CDR3 in DNA: TGCAGTGCTAGAGATCGATACAGGGCCGAGGCTGAAGCTTTCTTT.

This clonotype was counted a few times. This chain connects TRBV5-4 to TRBJ2-7; 8 bases map to TRBD2. Germline CDR1 and CDR2: SGHNT and YYREEE (reference sequence). This CDR3 has 15 amino acids. V lost 4 bases, J lost 7 bases, and 13 bases stayed unmatched. Written as DNA, the CDR3 is TGTGCCAGCAGCGCTGCTAGCGGGCTGTTGGGGGAGCAGTACTTC. It encodes CASSAASGLLGEQYF.

The chain couples TRBV10-3 to TRBJ2-7; 14 bases align to TRBD2. The germline gives CDR1 ENHRY, CDR2 SYGVKD. V lost 11 bases to trimming and J lost 2 bases; unmatched junction nucleotides: 8. The CDR3 covers 15 residues. CDR3 bases: TGTGCCGTTAGGACTAGCGGGAGGAACCCCTACGAGCAGTACTTC. It translates to CAVRTSGRNPYEQYF.